The 18 T cell receptor beta chains in this list originate from one sample, sequenced in a study of control samples from healthy donors and cancer patients. Method: immunoSEQ multiplex PCR; TCRdb's copy keeps in-frame clones and lacks some. The sample shows more than 65,000 clones, about four fifths of them seen only once. Sequenced sample: blood. All receptors come from a man aged 45-60 years in good health.

The V and J genes are TRBV5-1 and TRBJ1-4, with D uncertain. Germline values: CDR1 SGHRS, CDR2 YFSETQ. Trimming left V 0 bases short and J 7 bases short, with 16 bases between. CDR3 length: 16 amino acids. In DNA form, the CDR3 reads TGCGCCAGCAGCTTGGGCCCGTTGGGGTCGGGTGAAAAACTGTTTTTT. It translates to CASSLGPLGSGEKLFF.

The chain has TRBV4-3 and TRBJ1-1; D is undetermined. Germline V gives CDR1 LGHNA, CDR2 YSLEER. The V and J ends lost 0 bases and 1 base respectively, with 12 bases between them. The CDR3 is made up of 16 amino acids. This CDR3 reads CASSQERARTNTEAFF. For the CDR3, the DNA is TGCGCCAGCAGCCAAGAACGGGCGCGAACGAACACTGAAGCTTTCTTT.

The genes are TRBV28 and TRBJ1-6; D is unclear. Trimming left V 5 bases short and J 7 bases short, with 6 bases between. Germline V gene sequence: CDR1 MDHEN, CDR2 SYDVKM. The CDR3 length is 12 residues. The DNA for the CDR3 is TGTGCCAGCAGTATCCCCAATTCACCCCTCCACTTT. Translating gives CASSIPNSPLHF.

This clone was observed once. This chain uses TRBV14 with TRBJ2-5; D not resolved. V was pared by 3 bases and J by 1 base, with 6 bases between. The CDR3 runs to 13 residues. CDR1 and CDR2 (germline): SGHDN, FVKESK. The CDR3, as DNA: TGTGCCAGCAGCCATGGGATCCAAGAGACCCAGTACTTC. Its translation: CASSHGIQETQYF.

This chain links TRBV6-5 with TRBJ1-3; 9 bases match TRBD1. The germline V gene has CDR1 MNHEY and CDR2 SVGAGI. V was clipped by 4 bases and J by 2 bases; unmatched bases: 3. There are 15 residues in the CDR3. The CDR3 spells CASSSTGGTGNTIYF. The CDR3 DNA reads TGTGCCAGCAGTTCAACAGGGGGCACTGGAAACACCATATATTTT.

The chain recombines TRBV9 with TRBJ2-7; tentative D call: TRBD2 (5 bases). This CDR3 contains 13 residues. CDR1 SGDLS and CDR2 YYNGEE come from the germline V gene. V gave up 4 bases and J gave up 5 bases, with 13 bases separating them. DNA of the CDR3: TGTGCCAGCAGCTCGGCCCCGGGAAACGAGCAGTACTTC. The encoded protein is CASSSAPGNEQYF.

V gene TRBV7-2 combines with J gene TRBJ1-4, with 9 bases that match TRBD1. V gave up 3 bases and J gave up 8 bases; unmatched junction bases: 7. The CDR3 runs 15 residues. Germline CDR1 is SGHTA and CDR2 is FQGNSA. In DNA form, the CDR3 reads TGTGCCAGCAGCTTGGACGGGACAGGGAGGGAAAAACTGTTTTTT. Its protein product is CASSLDGTGREKLFF. The full variable domain, in which reference TRBV7-2 and TRBJ1-4 provide the parts outside the CDR3, is GAGVSQSPSNKVTEKGKDVELRCDPISGHTALYWYRQSLGQGLEFLIYFQGNSAPDKSGLPSDRFSAERTGGSVSTLTIQRTQQEDSAVYLCASSLDGTGREKLFFGSGTQLSVL.

The V and J genes are TRBV7-3 and TRBJ2-7, with D maybe TRBD1 (7 bases). V gave up 5 bases and J gave up 3 bases, with 17 bases separating them. This CDR3 comprises 15 residues. Germline CDR1 is SGHTA and CDR2 is FQGTGA. The chain's CDR3 is CASSPDSGGHYEQYF. In nucleotides, the CDR3 is TGTGCCAGCAGCCCCGACTCAGGGGGGCACTACGAGCAGTACTTC.

The chain combines TRBV6-6 with TRBJ2-1; unclear D gene. V was clipped by 2 bases and J by 6 bases, with 2 bases between them. The germline gives CDR1 MNHNY, CDR2 SVGAGI (reference sequence). The length of the CDR3 is 11 residues. The CDR3 region is CASSYANEQFF. The DNA for the CDR3 is TGTGCCAGCAGTTACGCCAATGAGCAGTTCTTC.

J is TRBJ2-7 and V is TRBV6-2 or TRBV6-3; TRBD2 agrees at 8 bases. The CDR3 sequence is 15 residues long. Germline V gene lookup returns CDR1 MNHEY and CDR2 SVGEGT. With 0 bases clipped from V and 7 bases from J, the junction kept 8 bases outside the gene matches. The CDR3 DNA reads as TGTGCCAGCAGTTACTCCGGGACTAGTTTTGGAGAGCAGTACTTC. Amino acid sequence: CASSYSGTSFGEQYF.

The chain uses TRBV14 and TRBJ1-2, with a tentative D call TRBD1 (5 bases). Germline V gene lookup returns CDR1 SGHDN and CDR2 FVKESK. V was pared by 3 bases and J by 4 bases, with 12 bases between. The CDR3 sequence is 14 residues long. The CDR3 bases are TGTGCCAGCAGCCAGGGGCAGGCCCTCTATGGCTACACCTTC. Its translation is CASSQGQALYGYTF.

The chain employs TRBV10-2 and TRBJ2-7; possibly TRBD1 or TRBD2 for D (6 bases each). Germline CDR1 WSHSY, CDR2 SAAADI. Trimming stripped 6 bases from V and 4 bases from J, with 13 bases between. The CDR3 contains 13 residues. CDR3 sequence: CASRRGVAYEQYF. CDR3 coding DNA: TGCGCCAGCAGAAGGGGGGTAGCTTACGAGCAGTACTTC.

The chain has TRBV30 and TRBJ1-1, with 10 positions matching TRBD1. V was clipped by 3 bases and J by 4 bases; unmatched bases: 2. The CDR3 runs to 13 residues. In germline, CDR1 is GTSNPN, CDR2 SVGIG (reference sequence). CDR3 coding DNA: TGTGCCTGGAGGGGACAGGGGAGCACTGAAGCTTTCTTT. Its translation: CAWRGQGSTEAFF.

The V and J genes are TRBV7-2 and TRBJ2-5; TRBD1 aligns across 10 bases. The CDR3 is 14 amino acids. CDR1 is SGHTA and CDR2 is FQGNSA in the germline V gene. The V and J ends lost 5 bases and 5 bases, in that order; junction bases with no gene match: 5. The CDR3 protein is CASSPTGGRETQYF. In DNA form, the CDR3 reads TGTGCCAGCAGCCCGACAGGGGGCAGGGAGACCCAGTACTTC.

The genes are TRBV5-1 and TRBJ2-1, with TRBD1 identical over 10 bases. After removal of 2 bases from V and 15 bases from J, the junction contained 14 bases not matched to a gene. This CDR3 has 15 residues. Per germline, CDR1 SGHRS and CDR2 YFSETQ. For the CDR3, the DNA is TGCGCCAGCAGCTTAGGGACAGGGGCCGCCCCCGTCTGGTTCTTC. Translated, it gives CASSLGTGAAPVWFF.

The chain combines TRBV3-1 (or the pseudogene TRBV3-2) with TRBJ1-2; D is possibly TRBD1 (6 bases). CDR1 and CDR2 from the germline V gene are LGHDT and YNNKEL (reference sequence). Trimming shortened V by 11 bases and J by 2 bases, and 21 bases separated the two germline ends. This CDR3 comprises 15 residues. The CDR3 sequence: CAPSHGGGGNYGYTF. For the CDR3, the DNA is TGTGCCCCCAGCCACGGGGGGGGCGGGAACTATGGCTACACCTTC.

The chain joins TRBV6-2 or TRBV6-3 to TRBJ2-1, with 8 bases aligning to TRBD2. Germline V CDR1 and CDR2: MNHEY, SVGEGT. Unmatched junction bases numbered 3, after V lost 2 bases and J lost 3 bases. CDR3 size: 15 residues. The DNA of the CDR3 is TGTGCCAGCAGTTACCTGACTAGCGTCTACAATGAGCAGTTCTTC. Its translation is CASSYLTSVYNEQFF.

The chain carries TRBV6-2 or TRBV6-3 and TRBJ2-3; 7 bases are a match to TRBD2. Germline V gene sequence: CDR1 MNHEY, CDR2 SVGEGT. V trimming: 2 bases; J trimming: 2 bases; junction bases outside the gene matches: 1. The CDR3 contains 14 residues. CDR3 DNA sequence: TGTGCCAGCAGTTACGGGAGGGCCACAGATACGCAGTATTTT. Translated, it gives CASSYGRATDTQYF.